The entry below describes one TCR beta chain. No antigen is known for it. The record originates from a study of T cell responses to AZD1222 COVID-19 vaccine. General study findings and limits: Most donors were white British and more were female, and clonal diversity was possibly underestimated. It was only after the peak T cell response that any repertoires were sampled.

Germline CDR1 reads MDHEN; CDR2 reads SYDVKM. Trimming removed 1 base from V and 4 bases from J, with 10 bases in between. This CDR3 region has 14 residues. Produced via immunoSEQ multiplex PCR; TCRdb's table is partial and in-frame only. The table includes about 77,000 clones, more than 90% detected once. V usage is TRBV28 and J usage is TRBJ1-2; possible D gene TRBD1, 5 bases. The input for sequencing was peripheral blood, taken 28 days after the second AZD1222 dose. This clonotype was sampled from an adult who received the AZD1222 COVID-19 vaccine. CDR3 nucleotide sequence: TGTGCCAGCAGTTTATACCCAGGGCTCTATGGCTACACCTTC. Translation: CASSLYPGLYGYTF.